By share, the clone carrying this T cell receptor beta chain ranks as medium-sized. The antigen remains unidentified. This entry is derived from a study of spatial heterogeneity in lung cancer. The CDR3 length is 15 residues. From germline, CDR1 is SEHNR and CDR2 FQNEAQ (reference sequence). V lost 0 bases, J lost 11 bases, and 14 bases lay in between. Study conclusions and caveats: How many expanded intratumoral alpha and beta TCRs were present tracked the tumor mutation count, which was a count of nonsynonymous mutations.

Time point in this sample: sample taken at primary tumor resection. Every individual TCR cDNA molecule carried its own unique molecular identifier, which allowed correction of PCR and sequencing errors. TCRdb redid the calling of the 5' RACE reads with MiXCR, one entry per CDR3 protein. The repertoire holds around 20,000 distinct CDR3 sequences, 7.5% seen once, with approximately 23% in the top ten. The sequence came from a male donor with early-stage non-small cell lung cancer. The rearrangement links TRBV7-9 to TRBJ1-6; a possible D gene is TRBD1 (6 bases). The sample in question was lung tumor tissue, obtained at surgery. The CDR3 protein is CASSLADRNNPPLHF. The CDR3 DNA reads as TGTGCCAGCAGCTTAGCGGACAGAAACAATCCACCCCTCCACTTT.